The next 8 T cell receptor beta chains were all read from a single sample in a study of blood T cell repertoires in COVID-19. Clones were read by immunoSEQ multiplex PCR, and TCRdb kept only the in-frame ones, dropping some. The top ten hold less than 4.5% of the sample, which has some 130,000 clones, 80% to 90% seen once. Input material: peripheral blood. All receptors derive from a man in his fifties or sixties with COVID-19, enrolled during active disease.

The chain combines TRBV27 with TRBJ1-1; 9 bases are a match to TRBD1. Losses at the gene ends were 5 bases for V and 4 bases for J; bases not matched to a gene: 8. Germline CDR1 and CDR2: MNHEY and SMNVEV (reference sequence). This CDR3 is 15 amino acids long. The CDR3 nucleotides read TGTGCCAGCAGTCCCAGGACAGGGGTTGGCACTGAAGCTTTCTTT. It translates to CASSPRTGVGTEAFF.

The rearrangement uses TRBV19 and TRBJ2-7; a weak D match, TRBD1 (5 bases). Germline CDR1 reads LNHDA; CDR2 reads SQIVND (reference sequence). The CDR3 length is 13 residues. V was shortened by 5 bases and J by 1 base, with 9 bases between the two germline ends. Here the CDR3 DNA reads TGTGCCAGTAGTGTGACAGCGTCCTACGAGCAGTACTTC. Translated: CASSVTASYEQYF.

This clone was counted only a few times. The chain is built from TRBV7-2 and TRBJ1-2, with D possibly matching TRBD1 (5 bases). Deletions cut 5 bases from V and 4 bases from J, with 20 bases between. From germline, CDR1 is SGHTA and CDR2 FQGNSA. The CDR3 totals 16 residues. The CDR3 DNA sequence: TGTGCCAGCAGCCACGAACCCTTTGACAGCGCCTATGGCTACACCTTC. Its protein is CASSHEPFDSAYGYTF. Supplemented by reference TRBV7-2 and TRBJ1-2, the full variable domain reads GAGVSQSPSNKVTEKGKDVELRCDPISGHTALYWYRQSLGQGLEFLIYFQGNSAPDKSGLPSDRFSAERTGGSVSTLTIQRTQQEDSAVYLCASSHEPFDSAYGYTFGSGTRLTVV.

The J gene is TRBJ1-2, the V gene TRBV9; 10 positions agree with TRBD1. Unmatched junction bases numbered 1, after V lost 4 bases and J lost 1 base. This CDR3 spans 14 amino acids. Germline V gene sequence: CDR1 SGDLS, CDR2 YYNGEE. The CDR3 sequence is CASSRDRGNYGYTF. CDR3 coding DNA: TGTGCCAGCAGCCGGGACAGGGGTAACTATGGCTACACCTTC.

This clone appeared a single time. V is TRBV6-5 and J is TRBJ1-6; 7 bases are a match to TRBD1. CDR3 length equals 15 residues. Germline-derived CDR1 and CDR2 are MNHEY and SVGAGI. V shed 6 bases, J shed 9 bases, and the junction held 11 bases outside the gene matches. The CDR3: CASSPRQAGGSPLHF. The CDR3 DNA reads as TGTGCCAGCAGCCCCCGACAGGCAGGGGGTTCACCCCTCCACTTT.

The chain has TRBV5-1 and TRBJ2-3, with D tentatively TRBD2 (6 bases). Trimming took off 0 bases at V and 6 bases at J, with 14 bases between the two ends. Germline CDR1 is SGHRS and CDR2 is YFSETQ. The CDR3 covers 15 residues. The CDR3 loop is CASSLGTAAGDTQYF. The CDR3 DNA sequence: TGCGCCAGCAGCTTGGGGACCGCTGCGGGGGATACGCAGTATTTT.

This chain uses TRBV10-2 with TRBJ1-1; D ambiguous. From germline, CDR1 is WSHSY and CDR2 SAAADI. Between the trimmed V and J ends, which lost 3 bases and 0 bases, there was a span of 8 bases. This CDR3 comprises 14 residues. CDR3 region: CASSEYTMNTEAFF. The CDR3 nucleotides are TGCGCCAGCAGTGAATACACCATGAACACTGAAGCTTTCTTT.

In its sample, this clone was seen a few times. The J gene is TRBJ1-1, the V gene TRBV5-1, with D tentatively TRBD1 (6 bases). CDR1 and CDR2 from the germline V gene are SGHRS and YFSETQ. CDR3 size: 15 residues. V lost 1 base and J lost 0, with 10 bases in between. The CDR3 sequence is CASSLTGSMNTEAFF. CDR3 DNA sequence: TGCGCCAGCAGCTTGACAGGGAGCATGAACACTGAAGCTTTCTTT.